This T cell receptor beta chain was recovered during a study of graft-versus-host responses after intestinal transplantation. The overall study: Grafts were multivisceral, liver-intestinal, or isolated intestinal. Every recipient underwent anti-thymocyte globulin induction, then tacrolimus and steroids for three to four years.

Note on this clone: Its antigen remains unknown.

TCRdb's table, derived via immunoSEQ multiplex PCR, lists solely in-frame clones and lacks some. Here the sample spans more than 85,000 clones, roughly 93% being singletons. This CDR3 has 13 amino acids. Germline CDR1 and CDR2: MNHEY and SMNVEV (reference sequence). Trimming took 2 bases from V and 3 from J; bases not matched to a gene: 0. The sequence came from a human donor who received an intestinal transplant. The genes are TRBV27 and TRBJ1-2; 7 bases are shared with TRBD1. The sequencing here drew on unstimulated CD8+ T cells sorted from spleen or lymph node cells, taken before intestinal transplant. The CDR3 nucleotides read TGTGCCAGCAGTTTAGGACAGGACTATGGCTACACCTTC. Its translation is CASSLGQDYGYTF.